A single T cell receptor (beta chain) is shown here with its context. What this receptor recognizes is not known. Base qualities are not provided; no much larger clone lies one nucleotide away. In total, about 650 healthy bone marrow donors made up the cohort. At the time of sampling, all cohort members were nominally healthy, though unrecorded immune exposures were likely present. The donor was CMV seropositive and belonged to the group of 250 to 300 seropositive cohort members. A peripheral blood sample was collected from each donor, and TCR beta sequencing was performed on peripheral blood mononuclear cells. The Qiagen DNeasy Blood Extraction Kit was used to extract genomic DNA from the blood cell samples. The protocol used for the library was the immunoSEQ multiplex PCR assay. A mixture of 60 forward primers for TCR Vbeta segments and 13 reverse primers for TCR Jbeta segments was used in the multiplex PCR. A multiplex PCR assay on genomic DNA amplified the CDR3 region of rearranged TCR beta genes. The amplified TCR beta libraries were sequenced on the Illumina HiSeq System as 87-base-pair reads. In the authors' own workflow: A later analysis tallied tens of millions of unique TCR beta chains across the 660 or so repertoires, and 10 million to 11 million of those chains were shared by two or more donors. A nearest-neighbor algorithm error-corrected the raw reads and collapsed the reads into unique sequences, merging closely related sequences to remove PCR and sequencing errors. V, D and J gene segments were assigned by aligning CDR3 sequences to IMGT reference sequences. For a sequence to be retained, a match of at least six nucleotides to both a V gene segment and a J gene segment was required. A rearrangement was called productive if the CDR3 had no stop codons and remained in frame with V and J, and every other rearrangement was called non-productive. CDR3 was defined by IMGT convention, running from the second conserved V-encoded cysteine to the conserved J-encoded phenylalanine. In an earlier analysis of just under 600 of the donors, sequences lacking an unambiguous match to a single V gene segment were excluded. An earlier analysis of about 590 of the donors classified V segments as functional when productive rearrangements were above 56.7% and as segregating when the standard deviation between donors was above 5%. A statistical classification framework was developed to diagnose cytomegalovirus status using the catalog of TCR beta chain sequences. In a later analysis, TCR nucleotide sequences were compared against IMGT/GENE-DB human TR gene sequences so that V and J genes could be assigned. In a later analysis, CDR3 sequences and most-parsimonious VDJ recombination scenarios were assigned using the TCRdist pipeline. In a later analysis, every TCR beta chain was defined by the combination of its CDR3 amino acid sequence and its V-gene family, and reads without a unique V-gene family were dropped. As a way to deal with suspected cross-contamination and a sequencing artifact, a later analysis dropped more than 500 nucleotide sequences that were highly shared and had low generation probability. A later analysis calculated a clonal expansion index for each public chain from normalized within-repertoire ranks of inferred template counts. A later analysis computed generation probabilities with a VDJ recombination model fitted to out-of-frame rearrangements, and checked the results against IGoR. Hypergeometric tests were used in a later analysis to score TCR-TCR, TCR-HLA and TCR-CMV co-occurrence, with a repertoire-size bias correction applied to the TCR pairs. A later analysis estimated false discovery rates by permuting HLA or CMV assignments 20 times. In a later analysis, co-occurring TCRs were grouped using DBSCAN, and TCRdist sequence similarity was added for clustering within HLA-allele-positive subsets. Repertoires with fewer than 30,000 or more than 120,000 public chains were left out of co-occurrence clustering, as were five repertoires with anomalous nucleotide sharing. TCRdb stores this immuneACCESS table with in-frame sequences only. Part of the clones is absent; in the studies checked, under half of the shortfall reflects unresolved V genes, and no reason is known for the rest. The V and J calls and clone size were taken over from that table, and D and trimming were inferred from the DNA. A total of about 100,000 clones appear in this sample, around 75% of them only once. Less than 5% of the sample comes from the top ten.

The V end gives up 1 base and the J end 1 base, leaving 3 bases in the junction not matched to a gene. Its CDR3 holds 17 amino acids, cysteine through phenylalanine. Only the CDR3 region is kept as DNA, spanning 51 bases read in frame from base 1. CDR1 is given as SGHNT and CDR2 as YYREEE, both from the germline V gene (reference sequence). This sample was included in a study of cytomegalovirus exposure and HLA in healthy donors (TCRdb year 2017). In terms of the full investigation: In an earlier analysis of some 550 of the donors, 276 Gb of sequence data and approximately 100 million unique TCR beta sequences from 150 million to 200 million T cells were reported. The genetic ancestry cluster associated with self-reported Caucasian donors included over 65% of the approximately 410 genotyped donors. Class I and class II HLA loci were covered by the typing at four-digit resolution. Four or five DR-DQ haplotypes were treated as single units for association and clustering because of strong linkage in the cohort. In a later analysis, previously published TCR beta repertoires from roughly 710 donors were re-analyzed and high-resolution HLA genotyping was added so that TCR occurrence patterns could be studied. The study was designed to test whether signatures of past pathogen exposure could be identified by cataloging public T cell receptors. Typing coverage varied by locus: roughly 629-630 donors for A, B, C, DRB1 and DQB1; under 550 for DQA1; around 610 for DPA1; fewer than 480 for DPB1. About 300 gigabases of sequencing data and approximately 80 million unique TCR sequences were included in an early release covering over 600 HLA-typed donors. Donor age, sex, ethnicity and CMV serostatus were collected together with the repertoire data. The study combined high-throughput TCR immunosequencing, statistical association of individual TCRs with disease status, and machine learning to predict cytomegalovirus infection status. Across 300 to 400 genotyped donors of the cohort, an average of about 240,000 unique TCR beta nucleotide sequences per donor were sequenced, and roughly a sixth of those sequences were non-productive. A later genetic analysis used genome-wide SNP genotypes for about three fifths of the 666 donors, treating that subset as a discovery cohort. To decide whether each TCR beta V gene segment behaved as functional or pseudogenic, an earlier analysis of nearly 600 of the donors relied on high-throughput TCR beta sequencing. The T cell repertoires of several hundred subjects were profiled by immunosequencing and related to cytomegalovirus serostatus. A separate validation cohort of roughly 130 different subjects was used in addition to the roughly 700-subject first cohort. All discovery cohort repertoires had been generated on a single sequencing platform. Rather than drawing on any new phenotypic data, the later analysis identified candidate immune exposures from TCR beta sequences and the way those sequences occurred across donors.

Results and caveats for the whole study, not just this receptor: A further reported finding was that TCR beta sequences accurately predicted the HLA-A and HLA-B alleles for most subjects in the first cohort. Some IMGT-functional V segments, including TRBV6-2 and TRBV6-3, could not be distinguished by the 87-base-pair reads and were therefore excluded. A few of the identified cytomegalovirus-associated TCR beta chains were confirmed in vitro to be specific for cytomegalovirus antigens. Most TCR sequences were observed very rarely across donors, whereas some public TCRs were present in many individuals. V-gene and J-gene trimming of TCR beta chains was associated with a missense DCLRE1C variant in a later genetic analysis, and the association was replicated in an independent cohort. When HLA alleles, especially DR and DQ, strongly co-occurred, TCR associations were difficult to assign to individual alleles. In a later analysis, HLA-associated TCR beta chains showed more clonal expansion and lower generation probabilities than non-associated chains that were equally common. Because counts were too low, 15 to 20 rarely observed V segments, including chromosome 9 orphons, were excluded from the earlier analysis of fewer than 650 of the donors. According to a later analysis, most CMV-associated TCR beta chains appeared to be HLA-restricted, and the HLA associations seemed to be driven largely by CMV exposure. According to the authors, the approach could potentially be generalized to other disease states and immunological phenotypes. A total of fewer than 200 TCR beta chains were listed by the study as associated with cytomegalovirus. Presence/absence analyses assumed roughly uniform sequencing depth across donors, an assumption that may not hold. Because HLA typing was unavailable for some donors at each locus, only the typed subset was used in association tests. According to a later genetic analysis, donors in an Asian-associated ancestry cluster had fewer N-insertions in productive TCRs than the roughly 670-donor mean. The only immune exposure information available for the cohort was CMV serostatus. Cytomegalovirus status was reported to be diagnosed by the classifier with high specificity and sensitivity in both the original and validation cohorts. This cohort had only TCR beta chains sequenced, and the lack of alpha or paired-chain data limited which features could be detected. Linkage disequilibrium might explain the correlated functional status among segregating V segments, but an unknown experimental factor could not be ruled out. Broadly in line with IMGT annotations, most TCR beta V segments showed up in productive rearrangements about 87% or about 30% of the time in an earlier analysis of around 600 of the donors. At a false discovery rate of 0.05, a later analysis linked 16,000 or so TCR beta sequences to specific HLA alleles. In a later analysis, several top co-occurrence clusters were reported to appear linked to parvovirus B19, influenza, CMV and Epstein-Barr virus. In a later analysis, TCR association rates were found to vary across HLA loci, with the most associated TCRs seen for DRB1 alleles and the fewest for HLA-C alleles. A cluster of highly shared sequence variants was judged likely to be a technical artifact of the sequencing pipeline.

The clonotype comes from a woman aged 18-29 years in good health and CMV-seropositive. The specimen sequenced was PBMCs. The chain was built from TRBV5-4 and TRBJ2-1; TRBD2 aligns with 12 central bases. For the CDR3, the sequence is CASSLLAGGYSYNEQFF. The sequenced DNA is TGTGCCAGCAGCTTGCTAGCGGGGGGGTATTCCTACAATGAGCAGTTCTTC.